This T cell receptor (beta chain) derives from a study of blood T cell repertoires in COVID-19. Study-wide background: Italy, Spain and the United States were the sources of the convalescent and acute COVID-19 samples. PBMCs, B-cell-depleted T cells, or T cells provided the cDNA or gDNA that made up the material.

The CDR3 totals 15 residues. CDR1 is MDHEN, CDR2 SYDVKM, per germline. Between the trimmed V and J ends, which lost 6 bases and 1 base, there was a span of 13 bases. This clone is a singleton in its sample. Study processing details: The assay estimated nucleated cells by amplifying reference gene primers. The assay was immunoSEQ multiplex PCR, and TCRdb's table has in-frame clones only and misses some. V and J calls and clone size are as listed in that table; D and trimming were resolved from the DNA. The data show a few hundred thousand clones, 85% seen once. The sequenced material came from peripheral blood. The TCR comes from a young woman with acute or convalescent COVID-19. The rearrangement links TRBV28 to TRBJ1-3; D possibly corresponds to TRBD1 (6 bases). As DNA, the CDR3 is TGTGCCAGCAGCCACCCCAGGGGTTCTGGAAACACCATATATTTT. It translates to CASSHPRGSGNTIYF.